The rows below give T cell receptor beta chains drawn from one sample of a study of blood T cell repertoires in COVID-19. This table comes from immunoSEQ multiplex PCR, and its TCRdb copy is limited to in-frame clones, with some not included. The sample has around 160,000 clones; around 90% are singletons. The sequencing sample was made of PBMCs or T cells enriched from blood (not recorded which). The source is a middle-aged woman who had been exposed to COVID-19. Both conserved end residues are part of each CDR3. The D gene is left open where the match is weak. Clone size appears in some rows only: once, few, many, or a class for an expanded clone.

size	D	V	J	CDR3	DNA
few	-	TRBV21-1	TRBJ2-7	CASSAGRVAYEQYF	TGTGCCAGCAGCGCCGGCAGGGTAGCCTACGAGCAGTACTTC
-	TRBD1	TRBV4-2	TRBJ1-4	CASSQTTGGGEKLFF	TGTGCCAGCAGCCAAACGACAGGGGGCGGTGAAAAACTGTTTTTT
-	TRBD1	TRBV19	TRBJ2-7	CASSMGTAKGYEQYF	TGTGCCAGTAGTATGGGGACAGCAAAAGGCTACGAGCAGTACTTC
-	TRBD1	TRBV4-3	TRBJ1-1	CASSQSTGLPEAFF	TGCGCCAGCAGCCAATCGACAGGGCTGCCTGAAGCTTTCTTT
-	TRBD1	TRBV27	TRBJ2-3	CASGSIRDRADTQYF	TGTGCCAGCGGATCGATCCGGGACAGGGCCGATACGCAGTATTTT
-	TRBD1	TRBV7-9	TRBJ1-1	CASSAIQGQGARAFF	TGTGCCAGCAGCGCAATCCAGGGACAGGGGGCGCGAGCTTTCTTT
-	TRBD1	TRBV5-4	TRBJ1-6	CASSLTGGKNSPLHF	TGTGCCAGCAGCTTAACAGGGGGCAAGAATTCACCCCTCCACTTT
-	TRBD1	TRBV27	TRBJ1-6	CASKFSGTGGNSPLHF	TGTGCCAGTAAGTTTAGCGGGACAGGGGGAAATTCACCCCTCCACTTT
-	-	TRBV4-3	TRBJ2-5	CASSQGGGIQETQYF	TGCGCCAGCAGCCAAGGCGGCGGGATACAAGAGACCCAGTACTTC
-	-	TRBV21-1	TRBJ1-5	CASSKDKTGDQPQHF	TGTGCCAGCAGCAAAGATAAGACAGGGGATCAGCCCCAGCATTTT
-	-	TRBV11-2	TRBJ2-7	CASSYQEDIYEQYF	TGTGCCAGCAGCTACCAAGAGGATATCTACGAGCAGTACTTC
-	-	TRBV6-6	TRBJ2-7	CASRTDGGATYEQYF	TGTGCCAGCCGCACAGATGGGGGGGCAACCTACGAGCAGTACTTC
many	-	TRBV7-2	TRBJ1-1	CASRPGSGQSTEAFF	TGTGCCAGCAGACCCGGTTCGGGACAAAGCACTGAAGCTTTCTTT
-	-	TRBV7-2	TRBJ2-2	CASSLGGTGELFF	TGTGCCAGCAGCTTAGGGGGGACAGGGGAGCTGTTTTTT
-	TRBD1	TRBV4-1	TRBJ1-4	CASSLPYRGNEKLFF	TGCGCCAGCAGCCTACCATACAGGGGTAATGAAAAACTGTTTTTT
-	-	TRBV5-1	TRBJ2-7	CASSPRDGGYEQYF	TGCGCCAGCAGCCCCCGGGACGGGGGATACGAGCAGTACTTC
-	TRBD1	TRBV29-1	TRBJ2-1	CSVDAGTGMYEQFF	TGCAGCGTGGACGCCGGGACAGGGATGTATGAGCAGTTCTTC
-	TRBD2	TRBV19	TRBJ2-7	CASSIAAGGPYEQYF	TGTGCCAGTAGTATTGCAGCGGGAGGGCCCTACGAGCAGTACTTC
-	TRBD2	TRBV11-3	TRBJ2-1	CASSTTRDQRGAPGEQFF	TGTGCCAGCAGCACTACGAGAGACCAGCGGGGGGCCCCAGGTGAGCAGTTCTTC
-	-	TRBV27	TRBJ1-1	CASSLRYGQSMNTEAFF	TGTGCCAGCAGTTTACGGTATGGACAGTCCATGAACACTGAAGCTTTCTTT
-	-	TRBV6-2/TRBV6-3	TRBJ1-1	CASSTGHPNTEAFF	TGTGCCAGCAGTACGGGACACCCGAACACTGAAGCTTTCTTT
-	-	TRBV19	TRBJ1-4	CASSGANEKLFF	TGTGCCAGTAGTGGAGCTAATGAAAAACTGTTTTTT
-	-	TRBV7-8	TRBJ2-5	CASSRFSGQETQYF	TGTGCCAGCAGCCGGTTCAGCGGTCAAGAGACCCAGTACTTC
-	-	TRBV18	TRBJ2-1	CASSQDRPNYNEQFF	TGTGCCAGCTCACAAGACAGGCCTAACTACAATGAGCAGTTCTTC
-	-	TRBV28	TRBJ1-6	CASSLIAQGGSPLHF	TGTGCCAGCAGTTTAATTGCCCAGGGAGGTTCACCCCTCCACTTT
-	TRBD1	TRBV12-3/TRBV12-4	TRBJ1-2	CASSSGGGYTF	TGTGCCAGCAGTTCAGGGGGTGGCTACACCTTC
-	TRBD1	TRBV2	TRBJ2-3	CASSLRDRSTDTQYF	TGTGCCAGCAGCCTACGGGACAGGAGCACAGATACGCAGTATTTT
-	TRBD1	TRBV20-1	TRBJ1-1	CSASYLPAGTGVSEAFF	TGCAGTGCCAGTTATTTACCCGCCGGGACAGGGGTTTCTGAAGCTTTCTTT
-	-	TRBV10-2	TRBJ2-5	CASRELGTQYF	TGCGCCAGCAGAGAACTCGGGACCCAGTACTTC
once	-	TRBV12-5	TRBJ2-2	CASGLRQGHAGELFF	TGTGCTAGTGGTTTGAGGCAGGGCCACGCCGGGGAGCTGTTTTTT
-	TRBD2	TRBV7-9	TRBJ2-1	CASSTPGAGGPNEQFF	TGTGCCAGCAGCACCCCGGGAGCGGGAGGCCCCAATGAGCAGTTCTTC
once	-	TRBV10-3	TRBJ2-7	CAISESGRISYEQYF	TGTGCCATCAGTGAGTCAGGCAGGATCTCCTACGAGCAGTACTTC
-	-	TRBV11-1	TRBJ1-1	CASSLGAGVNTEAFF	TGTGCCAGCAGCTTAGGGGCAGGGGTAAACACTGAAGCTTTCTTT
-	-	TRBV2	TRBJ2-5	CASSGPAGETQYF	TGTGCCAGCAGTGGCCCCGCGGGGGAGACCCAGTACTTC
once	-	TRBV28	TRBJ1-5	CASMGGRVQPQHF	TGTGCCAGCATGGGGGGGAGGGTTCAGCCCCAGCATTTT
-	TRBD1	TRBV2	TRBJ1-6	CASSEAGQINSPLHF	TGTGCCAGCAGTGAAGCGGGACAGATTAATTCACCCCTCCACTTT